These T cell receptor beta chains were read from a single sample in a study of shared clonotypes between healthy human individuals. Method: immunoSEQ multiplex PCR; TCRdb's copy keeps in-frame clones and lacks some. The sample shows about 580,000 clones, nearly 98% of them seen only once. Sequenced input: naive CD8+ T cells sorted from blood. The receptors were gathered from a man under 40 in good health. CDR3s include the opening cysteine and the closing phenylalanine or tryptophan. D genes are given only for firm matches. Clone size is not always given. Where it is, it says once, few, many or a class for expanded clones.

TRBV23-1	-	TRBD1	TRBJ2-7	CASSQRRDRDLEQYF	TGCGCCAGCAGTCAAAGACGGGACAGGGACTTGGAGCAGTACTTC
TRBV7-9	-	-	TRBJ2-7	CASSLSSAGSSYEQYF	TGTGCCAGCAGCTTATCTAGTGCAGGGAGCTCCTACGAGCAGTACTTC
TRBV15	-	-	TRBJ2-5	CATSHGRRGAETQYF	TGTGCCACCAGCCACGGGAGGAGGGGGGCGGAGACCCAGTACTTC
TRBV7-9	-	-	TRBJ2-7	CASSPGRVYEQYF	TGTGCCAGCAGCCCGGGGAGAGTCTACGAGCAGTACTTC
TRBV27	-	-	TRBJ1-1	CASMHLAVTEAFF	TGTGCCAGCATGCATTTAGCGGTCACTGAAGCTTTCTTT
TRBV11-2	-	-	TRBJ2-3	CASSSPPLATYSTDTQYF	TGTGCCAGCAGCTCCCCCCCTTTAGCGACCTATAGCACAGATACGCAGTATTTT
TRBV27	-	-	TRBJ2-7	CASSQLGDEQYF	TGTGCCAGCAGCCAACTGGGAGACGAGCAGTACTTC
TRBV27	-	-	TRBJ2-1	CASSLSNGKAYNEQFF	TGTGCCAGCAGTTTATCGAACGGAAAGGCGTACAATGAGCAGTTCTTC
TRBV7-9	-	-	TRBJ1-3	CASSLGPGRVYSGNTIYF	TGTGCCAGCAGCTTGGGGCCCGGAAGGGTTTACTCTGGAAACACCATATATTTT
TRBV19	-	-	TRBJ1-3	CASSTPVGGRSGNTIYF	TGTGCCAGTAGTACCCCGGTAGGCGGCAGATCTGGAAACACCATATATTTT
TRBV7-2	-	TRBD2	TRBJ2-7	CASSLVPSGPSYEQYF	TGTGCCAGCAGCTTAGTTCCTAGCGGTCCCTCCTACGAGCAGTACTTC
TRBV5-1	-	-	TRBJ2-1	CASSKLLGDSYNEQFF	TGCGCCAGCAGCAAACTGCTCGGCGACTCCTACAATGAGCAGTTCTTC
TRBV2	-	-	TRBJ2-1	CASSELRVAAYNEQFF	TGTGCCAGCAGTGAATTAAGAGTGGCCGCCTACAATGAGCAGTTCTTC
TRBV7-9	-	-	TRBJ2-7	CASNPGQSDYEQYF	TGTGCCAGCAACCCTGGACAGAGTGACTACGAGCAGTACTTC
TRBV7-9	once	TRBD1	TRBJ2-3	CASSLWRTGEIDTQYF	TGTGCCAGCAGCTTATGGAGGACAGGGGAGATAGATACGCAGTATTTT
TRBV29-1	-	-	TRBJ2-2	CSVDFQGRTGELFF	TGCAGCGTTGATTTTCAGGGGAGGACCGGGGAGCTGTTTTTT
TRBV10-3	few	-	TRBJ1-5	CAISVGEGQPQHF	TGTGCCATCAGTGTGGGGGAAGGTCAGCCCCAGCATTTT
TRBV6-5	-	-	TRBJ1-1	CASSGGANTEAFF	TGTGCCAGCAGCGGGGGCGCGAACACTGAAGCTTTCTTT
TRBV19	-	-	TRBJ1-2	CASSDQDRLEGSVGYTF	TGTGCCAGTAGTGATCAAGACAGGCTTGAAGGGTCGGTTGGCTACACCTTC
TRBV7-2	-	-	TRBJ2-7	CASSLGHFGDEQYF	TGTGCCAGCAGCTTGGGCCATTTCGGGGACGAGCAGTACTTC
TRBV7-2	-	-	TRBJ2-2	CASSSANTGELFF	TGTGCCAGCAGTTCAGCGAACACCGGGGAGCTGTTTTTT
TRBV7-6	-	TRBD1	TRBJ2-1	CASSNGQGDGRMYNEQFF	TGTGCCAGCAGCAACGGTCAGGGGGACGGACGAATGTACAATGAGCAGTTCTTC
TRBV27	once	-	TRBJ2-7	CASSLIWQAALYEQYF	TGTGCCAGCAGTTTAATCTGGCAGGCAGCCCTCTACGAGCAGTACTTC
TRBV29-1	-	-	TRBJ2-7	CSVSGNPVSYEQYF	TGCAGCGTTTCAGGGAATCCCGTATCGTACGAGCAGTACTTC
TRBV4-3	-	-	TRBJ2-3	CASSQDRGGLTDTQYF	TGCGCCAGCAGCCAAGATAGGGGGGGGCTCACAGATACGCAGTATTTT
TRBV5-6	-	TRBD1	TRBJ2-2	CASRTGTGNTGELFF	TGTGCCAGCAGAACCGGGACAGGGAACACCGGGGAGCTGTTTTTT
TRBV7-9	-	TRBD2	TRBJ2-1	CASSPTSGRARNEQFF	TGTGCCAGCAGCCCAACTAGCGGGAGGGCCCGCAATGAGCAGTTCTTC
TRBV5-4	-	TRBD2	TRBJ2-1	CASRNFASGGNNEQFF	TGTGCCAGCAGAAACTTTGCTTCGGGAGGGAATAATGAGCAGTTCTTC
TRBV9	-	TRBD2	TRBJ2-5	CASGEELAGGWETQYF	TGTGCCAGCGGAGAAGAACTAGCGGGAGGTTGGGAGACCCAGTACTTC
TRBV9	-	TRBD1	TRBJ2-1	CASSAAGTGYFNEQFF	TGTGCCAGCAGCGCGGCCGGGACAGGGTATTTCAATGAGCAGTTCTTC
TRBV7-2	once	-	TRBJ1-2	CASSLSLASGPIYGYTF	TGTGCCAGCAGCTTAAGCTTAGCCTCCGGGCCGATCTATGGCTACACCTTC
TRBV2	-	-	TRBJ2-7	CASDSQADYEQYF	TGTGCCAGCGATTCACAGGCGGACTACGAGCAGTACTTC
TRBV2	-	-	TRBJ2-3	CASSGRFTGESNTQYF	TGTGCCAGCAGTGGTCGCTTTACGGGAGAGTCCAATACGCAGTATTTT
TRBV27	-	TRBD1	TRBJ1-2	CASSLFGDDRDLANYGYTF	TGTGCCAGCAGTCTCTTCGGGGACGACAGGGACCTAGCTAACTATGGCTACACCTTC
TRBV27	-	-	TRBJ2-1	CASSNRQYNEQFF	TGTGCCAGCAGTAACCGACAGTACAATGAGCAGTTCTTC
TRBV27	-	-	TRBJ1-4	CASSLRAGEKLFF	TGTGCCAGCAGCCTCAGGGCGGGTGAAAAACTGTTTTTT
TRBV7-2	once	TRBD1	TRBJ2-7	CASSLATGEFKEQYF	TGTGCCAGCAGCTTAGCGACAGGGGAGTTTAAAGAGCAGTACTTC